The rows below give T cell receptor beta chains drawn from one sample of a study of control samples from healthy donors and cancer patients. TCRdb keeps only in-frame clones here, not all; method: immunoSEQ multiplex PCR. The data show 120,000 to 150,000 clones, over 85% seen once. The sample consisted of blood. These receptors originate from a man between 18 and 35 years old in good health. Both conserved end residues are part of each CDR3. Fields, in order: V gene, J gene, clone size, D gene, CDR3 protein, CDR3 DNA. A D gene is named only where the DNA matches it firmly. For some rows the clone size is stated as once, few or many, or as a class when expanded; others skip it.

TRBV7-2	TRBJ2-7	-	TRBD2	CASSPKREAYEQYF	TGTGCCAGCAGCCCCAAGCGGGAGGCCTACGAGCAGTACTTC
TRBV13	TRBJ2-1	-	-	CASSLGGGLSTEQFF	TGTGCCAGCAGCTTAGGCGGGGGGCTGTCAACTGAGCAGTTCTTC
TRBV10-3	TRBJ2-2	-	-	CAISERARGWTGELFF	TGTGCCATCAGTGAGCGTGCGCGGGGCTGGACCGGGGAGCTGTTTTTT
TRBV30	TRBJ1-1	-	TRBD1	CAWTPGQGTEAFF	TGTGCCTGGACCCCCGGACAGGGGACGGAAGCTTTCTTT
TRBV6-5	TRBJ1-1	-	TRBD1	CASSYYPGGNTEAFF	TGTGCCAGCAGTTACTACCCAGGGGGGAACACTGAAGCTTTCTTT
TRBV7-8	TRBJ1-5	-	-	CASSRTAYSNQPQHF	TGTGCCAGCAGCCGGACAGCCTATAGCAATCAGCCCCAGCATTTT
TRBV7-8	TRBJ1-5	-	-	CASSLDGRSNQPQHF	TGTGCCAGCAGCTTAGATGGACGTAGCAATCAGCCCCAGCATTTT
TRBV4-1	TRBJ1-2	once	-	CASSHSYYREGGYGYTF	TGCGCCAGCAGCCATTCATATTACAGGGAAGGGGGGTATGGCTACACCTTC
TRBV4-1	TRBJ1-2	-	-	CASSQDPQAFYGYTF	TGCGCCAGCAGCCAGGACCCACAGGCCTTCTATGGCTACACCTTC
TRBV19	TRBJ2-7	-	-	CASSIVNVGPYEQYF	TGTGCCAGTAGTATTGTCAATGTCGGACCATACGAGCAGTACTTC
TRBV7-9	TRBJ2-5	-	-	CASSLDQRGTQYF	TGTGCCAGCAGCTTAGATCAAAGGGGGACCCAGTACTTC
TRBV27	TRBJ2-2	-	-	CASRDSNTGELFF	TGTGCCAGCAGGGACAGTAACACCGGGGAGCTGTTTTTT
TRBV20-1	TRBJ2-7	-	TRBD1	CSASSDRGGYDEQYF	TGCAGTGCTAGTTCCGACAGGGGGGGTTACGACGAGCAGTACTTC
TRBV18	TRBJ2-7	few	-	CASSPSDTYEQYF	TGTGCCAGCTCACCATCCGATACCTACGAGCAGTACTTC
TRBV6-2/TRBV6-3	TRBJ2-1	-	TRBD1	CASSPSGGAYNEQFF	TGTGCCAGCAGTCCATCAGGGGGTGCCTACAATGAGCAGTTCTTC
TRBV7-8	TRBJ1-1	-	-	CASSRDLNTEAFF	TGTGCCAGCAGCCGAGACCTGAACACTGAAGCTTTCTTT
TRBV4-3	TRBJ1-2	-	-	CASSQDDRRDHGYTF	TGCGCCAGCAGCCAAGATGACAGGAGAGACCATGGCTACACCTTC
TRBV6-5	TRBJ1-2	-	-	CASSYPRGGYTF	TGTGCCAGCAGTTACCCGCGAGGTGGCTACACCTTC
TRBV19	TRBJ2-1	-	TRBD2	CASSAGLAGYNEQFF	TGTGCCAGTAGTGCGGGACTAGCGGGGTACAATGAGCAGTTCTTC
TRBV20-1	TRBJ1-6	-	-	CSAIEGNLDSPLHF	TGCAGTGCTATTGAGGGGAACCTGGATTCACCCCTCCACTTT
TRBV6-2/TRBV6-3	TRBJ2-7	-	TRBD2	CASSYPYMTLAGGPSINEQYF	TGTGCCAGCAGTTACCCCTATATGACCCTAGCGGGAGGGCCGTCGATCAACGAGCAGTACTTC
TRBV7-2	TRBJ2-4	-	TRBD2	CASKGGGPKNIQYF	TGTGCCAGCAAGGGCGGGGGGCCCAAAAACATTCAGTACTTC
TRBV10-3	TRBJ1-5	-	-	CAIMVAPQHF	TGTGCCATCATGGTCGCGCCCCAGCATTTT
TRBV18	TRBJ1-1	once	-	CASSPGAEEAFF	TGTGCCAGCTCACCTGGGGCAGAGGAAGCTTTCTTT
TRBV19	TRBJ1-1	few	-	CASSTDMNTEAFF	TGTGCCAGTAGTACGGATATGAACACTGAAGCTTTCTTT
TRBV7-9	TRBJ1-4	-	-	CASSLAVGLINEKLFF	TGTGCCAGCAGCTTAGCGGTCGGACTGATTAATGAAAAACTGTTTTTT
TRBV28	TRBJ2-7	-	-	CASEDRVRPRSSYEQYF	TGTGCCAGCGAGGACAGAGTGAGACCCAGGAGCTCCTACGAGCAGTACTTC
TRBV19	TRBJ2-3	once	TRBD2	CASSAKLAGEPTHTQYF	TGTGCCAGTAGTGCCAAACTAGCGGGAGAACCCACTCATACGCAGTATTTT
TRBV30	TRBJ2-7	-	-	CAWSGDYEQYF	TGTGCCTGGAGTGGAGACTACGAGCAGTACTTC
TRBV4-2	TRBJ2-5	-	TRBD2	CASSQEVGTSGGTQYF	TGTGCCAGCAGCCAAGAAGTAGGGACTAGCGGGGGGACCCAGTACTTC